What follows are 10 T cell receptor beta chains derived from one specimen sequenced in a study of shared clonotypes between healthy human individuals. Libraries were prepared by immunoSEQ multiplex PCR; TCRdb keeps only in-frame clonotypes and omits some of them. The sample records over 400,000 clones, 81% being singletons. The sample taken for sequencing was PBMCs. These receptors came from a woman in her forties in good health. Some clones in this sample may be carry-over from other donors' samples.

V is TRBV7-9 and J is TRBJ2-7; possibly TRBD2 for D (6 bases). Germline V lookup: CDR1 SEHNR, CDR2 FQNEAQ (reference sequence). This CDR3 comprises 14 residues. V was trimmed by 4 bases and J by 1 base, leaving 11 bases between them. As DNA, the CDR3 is TGTGCCAGCAGCTACGCAGGGAGGTCCTACGAGCAGTACTTC. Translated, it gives CASSYAGRSYEQYF.

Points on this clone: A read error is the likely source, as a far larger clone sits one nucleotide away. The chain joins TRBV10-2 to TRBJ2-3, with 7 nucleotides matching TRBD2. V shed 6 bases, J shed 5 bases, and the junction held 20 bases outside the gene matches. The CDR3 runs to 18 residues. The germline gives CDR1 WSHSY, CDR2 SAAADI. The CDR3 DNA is TGCGCCAGCAGCAAAACTAGCGAGAGGGAAGTAATTCGAGATACGCAGTATTTT. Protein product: CASSKTSEREVIRDTQYF.

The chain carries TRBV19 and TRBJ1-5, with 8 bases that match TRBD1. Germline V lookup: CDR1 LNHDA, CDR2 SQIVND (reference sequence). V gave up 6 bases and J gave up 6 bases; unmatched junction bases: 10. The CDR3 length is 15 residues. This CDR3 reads CASSPGPGGGQPQHF. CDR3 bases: TGTGCCAGTAGCCCCGGGCCAGGGGGCGGTCAGCCCCAGCATTTT.

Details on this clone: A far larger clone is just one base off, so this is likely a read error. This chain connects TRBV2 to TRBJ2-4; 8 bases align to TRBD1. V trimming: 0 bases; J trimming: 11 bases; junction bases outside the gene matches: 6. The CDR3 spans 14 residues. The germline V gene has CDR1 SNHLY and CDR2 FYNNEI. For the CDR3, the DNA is TGTGCCAGCAGTGAAGCCAGGGGGCCGGACGTTCAGTACTTC. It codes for CASSEARGPDVQYF.

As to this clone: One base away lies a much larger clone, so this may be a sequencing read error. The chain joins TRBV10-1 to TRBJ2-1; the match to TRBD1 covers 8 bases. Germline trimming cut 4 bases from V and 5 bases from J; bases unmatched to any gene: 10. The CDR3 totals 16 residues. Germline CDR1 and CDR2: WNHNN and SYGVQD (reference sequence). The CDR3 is CASSGTWTGPNNEQFF. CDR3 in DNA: TGCGCCAGCAGTGGCACCTGGACAGGGCCCAACAATGAGCAGTTCTTC.

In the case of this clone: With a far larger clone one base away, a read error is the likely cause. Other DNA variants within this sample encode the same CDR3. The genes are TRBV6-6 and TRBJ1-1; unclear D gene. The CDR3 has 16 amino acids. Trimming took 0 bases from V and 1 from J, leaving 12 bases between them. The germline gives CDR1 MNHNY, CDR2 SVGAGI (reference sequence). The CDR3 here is CASSYSGGGPNTEAFF. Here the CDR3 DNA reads TGTGCCAGCAGTTACTCTGGCGGAGGACCGAACACTGAAGCTTTCTTT.

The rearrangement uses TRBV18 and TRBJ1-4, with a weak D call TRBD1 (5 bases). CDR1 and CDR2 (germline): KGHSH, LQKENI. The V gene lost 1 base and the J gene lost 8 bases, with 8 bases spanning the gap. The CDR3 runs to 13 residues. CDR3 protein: CASSPRRVEKLFF. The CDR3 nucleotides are TGTGCCAGCTCACCACGCAGGGTGGAAAAACTGTTTTTT.

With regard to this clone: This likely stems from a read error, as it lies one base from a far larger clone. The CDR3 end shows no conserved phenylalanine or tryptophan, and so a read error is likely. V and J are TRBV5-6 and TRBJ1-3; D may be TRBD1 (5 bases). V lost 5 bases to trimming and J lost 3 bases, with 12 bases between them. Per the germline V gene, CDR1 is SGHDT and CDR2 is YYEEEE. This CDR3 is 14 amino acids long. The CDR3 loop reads CASRTWGRGNTIYL. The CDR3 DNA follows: TGTGCCAGCAGAACGTGGGGACGTGGAAACACCATATATCTT.

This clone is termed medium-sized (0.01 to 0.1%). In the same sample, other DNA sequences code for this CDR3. The CDR3 loop is CASSELNTGELFF. Written as DNA, the CDR3 is TGTGCCAGCAGCGAATTGAACACCGGGGAGCTGTTTTTT. This chain links TRBV9 with TRBJ2-2; the D is unclear. CDR1 is SGDLS and CDR2 is YYNGEE in the germline V gene. Trimming took 3 bases from V and 1 from J, leaving 4 bases between them. The CDR3 is made up of 13 amino acids. Complete variable domain (other parts from reference TRBV9 and TRBJ2-2): DSGVTQTPKHLITATGQRVTLRCSPRSGDLSVYWYQQSLDQGLQFLIQYYNGEERAKGNILERFSAQQFPDLHSELNLSSLELGDSALYFCASSELNTGELFFGEGSRLTVL.

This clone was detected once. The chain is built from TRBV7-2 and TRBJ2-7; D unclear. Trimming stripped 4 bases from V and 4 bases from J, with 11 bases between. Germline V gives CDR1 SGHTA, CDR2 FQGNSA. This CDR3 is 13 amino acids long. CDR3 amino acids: CASSYGRGYEQYF. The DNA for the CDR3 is TGTGCCAGCAGCTATGGACGAGGTTACGAGCAGTACTTC.